The text below deals with one T cell receptor (beta chain). Its antigen is currently not known. Qualities for individual bases were not recorded, and no much larger clone is one base off. The data derive from a study of T cell responses to AZD1222 COVID-19 vaccine (dated by TCRdb to the early 2020s). For the wider study: A total of 233 trial participants underwent TCR sequencing, of whom more than 200 had received two doses of AZD1222 and around 25 had received two doses of the MenACWY control vaccine. Trial participants were enrolled by age into 18-55, 56-69 and 70-plus year subgroups, with 148, 28 and 57 TCR-sequenced participants respectively.

The CDR3 regions of human TCRbeta chains were analyzed by immunosequencing. The source study handled its data this way. Repertoire TCRs were checked for matches against a reference library of SARS-CoV-2-specific TCRs that had been generated using the MIRA antigen-specificity platform. Breadth meant the fraction of unique TCRs that were SARS-CoV-2-associated, whereas depth meant the fraction of total T cells that were SARS-CoV-2-associated. Each spike-specific TCR was assigned to its reactive spike region and to a CD4 or CD8 class using the MIRA data. Log10-transformed breadth and depth values were compared by one-way ANOVA with Sidak's multiple comparisons tests. The table comes from immuneACCESS by way of TCRdb, which keeps in-frame sequences with V and J called. Part of the clones is missing from these tables; in studies checked, under half for an unresolved V gene and the rest for unknown reasons. The DNA was the basis for D and trimming; V, J and clone size are from that table. For this sample there are some 170,000 clones; about 90% appear just once. The ten largest account for around 4% of the sample.

V is clipped by 0 bases and J by 1 base, and the sequence between their germline boundaries is 11 bases long. According to the germline V gene, CDR1 reads SGHRS and CDR2 reads YFSETQ. Including the terminal cysteine and phenylalanine, the CDR3 comprises 16 residues. Just CDR3 DNA is preserved here, 48 bases in frame from base 1. General findings and caveats noted by the study authors: Participants were mostly white British and included more females than males, and it was suggested by the authors that clonal diversity may have been underestimated. In the small 56-69-year group, the increase in depth fell short of significance, most likely because of low power. Reportedly, close to half of the unique spike-specific TCRs recognized epitopes lying outside the regions that are mutated in the B.1.351 and B.1.1.7 variants. Conclusions about previously exposed vaccinees are limited because only five or six AZD1222 recipients were SARS-CoV-2 seropositive at baseline. Because no day 14 peak-response samples were available, repertoires were characterized only after the peak T cell response. The whole spike protein was spanned by vaccine-associated CD4 TCRs, and dominant responses were seen in regions 160-218 and 743-854. A significant rise in spike-specific TCR breadth and depth was observed after two AZD1222 doses relative to day 0 and relative to MenACWY recipients.

This sample's time point label indicates: baseline before first vaccination. The treatment or condition tag for this specimen amounts to: meningococcal conjugate vaccine given as trial control. Vaccinee samples were obtained from the UK trials COV001 and COV002, which included a single-blind randomized controlled phase 2/3 trial of AZD1222 (ChAdOx1 nCoV-19) in healthy adults. Trial participant PBMC samples were collected at day 0 and day 28 after the second dose for TCRbeta chain sequencing. The receptor comes from an adult in good health. The chain was built from TRBV5-1 and TRBJ2-1; the D segment might be TRBD1 or TRBD2, since each matches 5 bases. The starting material was peripheral blood, obtained on day 0 of MenACWY control vaccination. The CDR3 loop reads CASSLAGAGSYNEQFF. The DNA sequence follows: TGCGCCAGCAGCTTGGCCGGGGCGGGTTCCTACAATGAGCAGTTCTTC.